This entry features one T cell receptor (beta chain) sequence. Sequencing used immunoSEQ multiplex PCR; TCRdb keeps in-frame clones, though not all of them. The sample has 90,000 to 120,000 clones, about three quarters seen once. V shed 4 bases, J shed 6 bases, and the junction held 13 bases outside the gene matches. The CDR3 loop spans 16 amino acids. In germline, CDR1 is SGHRS, CDR2 YFSETQ. This sample is part of a study of blood T cell repertoires in COVID-19. The wider study: Sample material is recorded as cDNA or gDNA derived from T cells, B-cell-depleted T cells, or PBMCs.

The rearrangement uses TRBV5-1 and TRBJ2-1, with 7 bases aligning to TRBD2. Source material: peripheral blood. This TCR derives from a man between 65 and 79 years old with acute or convalescent COVID-19. The CDR3 DNA follows: TGCGCCAGCAGCCATTCCGCTAGCGGCCTTGGCAATGAGCAGTTCTTC. Residues: CASSHSASGLGNEQFF.